This passage covers 28 T cell receptor beta chains from one sample sequenced in a study of human T cells and chemical hapten exposure. Described time point: pre-sensitization, week 0. The treatment was: therapeutic diphenylcyclopropenone sensitization with weekly scalp DPC. From the RACE reads, TCRdb called clonotypes with MiXCR, one entry per CDR3 protein. The table has 60,000 to 75,000 distinct CDR3 sequences, about 7% seen once. The sequenced sample was whole blood, obtained in connection with sensitization to the hapten diphenylcyclopropenone (DPC). Receptors originate from a woman in her 30s with alopecia areata. Some clones in this sample may be carry-over from other donors' samples.

As concerns this clonotype: A much larger clone differs by one base, so this may be a read error. CDR3 coding DNA: TGTTCCAGCAGCAAGTCGACAGCAGGAAATCAGCCCCAGCATTTT. It is translated as CSSSKSTAGNQPQHF. The V and J genes are TRBV7-6 and TRBJ1-5, with D perhaps TRBD1 (5 bases). Germline values: CDR1 SGHVS, CDR2 FNYEAQ. CDR3 length equals 15 residues. Drawing the rest from reference TRBV7-6 and TRBJ1-5, the complete variable domain is GAGVSQSPRYKVTKRGQDVALRCDPISGHVSLYWYRQALGQGPEFLTYFNYEAQQDKSGLPNDRFSAERPEGSISTLTIQRTEQRDSAMYRCSSSKSTAGNQPQHFGDGTRLSIL.

This clonotype was recorded at least ten times. J is TRBJ1-2 and V is TRBV20-1; D ambiguous. Looked up from germline, CDR1 is DFQATT and CDR2 is SNEGSKA (reference sequence). CDR3 length: 13 amino acids. Trimming stripped 1 base from V and 6 bases from J, with 12 bases between. The CDR3 here is CSARVPGRDGYTF. CDR3 DNA: TGCAGTGCTAGAGTGCCGGGGAGGGATGGCTACACCTTC.

This clonotype was found many times. The rearrangement links TRBV11-2 to TRBJ2-3, with D perhaps TRBD2 (7 bases). This CDR3 spans 14 amino acids. Trimming removed 5 bases from V and 4 bases from J, with 13 bases in between. The germline gives CDR1 SGHAT, CDR2 FQNNGV. The CDR3 loop reads CASSLSGGADTQYF. For the CDR3, the DNA is TGTGCCAGCAGCCTGTCGGGGGGCGCAGATACGCAGTATTTT.

This clonotype occurred many times. At one of its ends the junction is not consistent with the germline gene, which may arise from a read error. J is TRBJ1-5 and V is TRBV20-1, with unresolved D. The CDR3 totals 13 residues. Per the germline V gene, CDR1 is DFQATT and CDR2 is SNEGSKA (reference sequence). The CDR3 reads CSASISENRPQHF. The CDR3 DNA is TGCAGTGCTAGTATCTCAGAGAATCGGCCCCAGCATTTT.

This clonotype was picked up many times. J is TRBJ2-7 and V is TRBV4-2; either TRBD1 or TRBD2 may supply D (5 bases each). Germline V gene lookup returns CDR1 LGHNA and CDR2 YNFKEQ. The V end was cut by 4 bases, the J end by 3 bases, with 13 bases between. CDR3 length equals 14 residues. DNA of the CDR3: TGTGCCAGCAGCCCCCGGGACCAAGACTACGAGCAGTACTTC. Protein: CASSPRDQDYEQYF.

The sample holds many counts of this clonotype. V and J are TRBV7-2 and TRBJ2-3; D is unclear. The CDR3 extends over 18 amino acids. The V gene's germline CDR1 is SGHTA and CDR2 FQGNSA. The ends were cut back, 4 bases at V and 0 bases at J, with 20 bases in the middle. The CDR3 DNA sequence: TGTGCCAGCAGCTCACCCCCCGGTTGGGCCGGGAGCACAGATACGCAGTATTTT. It translates to CASSSPPGWAGSTDTQYF.

This chain joins TRBV29-1 and TRBJ1-2; no firm D call. Trimming cost V 0 bases and J 8 bases, with 10 bases left between them. The CDR3 is 12 amino acids. The V gene's germline CDR1 is SQVTM and CDR2 ANQGSEA. CDR3: CSVEDSGTGYTF. The DNA of the CDR3 is TGCAGCGTTGAAGATAGCGGTACGGGCTACACCTTC. The full variable domain, with the rest looked up from reference TRBV29-1 and TRBJ1-2, is SAVISQKPSRDICQRGTSLTIQCQVDSQVTMMFWYRQQPGQSLTLIATANQGSEATYESGFVIDKFPISRPNLTFSTLTVSNMSPEDSSIYLCSVEDSGTGYTFGSGTRLTVV.

This clonotype was detected ten times or more. The chain is built from TRBV9 and TRBJ2-3; 9 bases are a match to TRBD1. The CDR3 length is 15 residues. Germline V gene data show CDR1 as SGDLS and CDR2 as YYNGEE. V shed 3 bases and J 5 bases; nucleotides not matched to a gene: 7. The CDR3 region has the DNA TGTGCCAGCAGCGAACAGGGGGCGCCGGTAGATACGCAGTATTTT. As protein: CASSEQGAPVDTQYF.

The chain carries TRBV2 and TRBJ1-5; TRBD1 is a possible D gene (6 bases). V was trimmed by 8 bases and J by 2 bases, leaving 16 bases between them. The CDR3 is made up of 15 amino acids. Germline V gene sequence: CDR1 SNHLY, CDR2 FYNNEI. The CDR3 nucleotides are TGTGCCAGCTTAGGGGGGGGGACGGGCAATCAGCCCCAGCATTTT. Amino acid sequence: CASLGGGTGNQPQHF.

The chain joins TRBV5-5 to TRBJ1-1; D is uncertain. The CDR3 consists of 8 residues. V was cut by 3 bases and J by 11 bases, with 2 bases left in between. Germline V gene lookup returns CDR1 SGHKS and CDR2 YYEKEE (reference sequence). The CDR3 sequence is CASSWAFF. The DNA for the CDR3 is TGTGCCAGCAGCTGGGCTTTCTTT. The full variable domain, in which reference TRBV5-5 and TRBJ1-1 provide the parts outside the CDR3, is DAGVTQSPTHLIKTRGQQVTLRCSPISGHKSVSWYQQVLGQGPQFIFQYYEKEERGRGNFPDRFSARQFPNYSSELNVNALLLGDSALYLCASSWAFFGQGTRLTVV.

Ten or more counts support this clonotype. CDR3 amino acids: CASSADRVNQPQHF. The DNA for the CDR3 is TGTGCCAGCAGCGCCGACAGGGTCAATCAGCCCCAGCATTTT. The chain uses TRBV9 and TRBJ1-5, with 7 positions matching TRBD1. The CDR3 extends over 14 amino acids. Trimming at V came to 3 bases and at J to 3 bases, leaving 3 bases not matched to a gene. Germline-derived CDR1 and CDR2 are SGDLS and YYNGEE.

The sample holds many counts of this clonotype. The J gene is TRBJ2-5, the V gene TRBV4-1, with 7 bases matching TRBD1. With 1 base clipped from V and 3 bases from J, the junction kept 5 bases outside the gene matches. CDR1 and CDR2 (germline): MGHRA, YSYEKL. This CDR3 is 15 amino acids long. DNA of the CDR3: TGCGCCAGCAGCCAAGGGGGACAGTTAGAAGAGACCCAGTACTTC. As protein: CASSQGGQLEETQYF.

This clonotype was recorded at least ten times. The chain recombines TRBV7-3 with TRBJ1-1; D perhaps matches TRBD1 (6 bases). Trimming pared 0 bases from V and 5 bases from J, leaving 13 bases between. This CDR3 is 15 amino acids long. The germline V gene encodes CDR1 SGHTA and CDR2 FQGTGA. CDR3 sequence (DNA): TGTGCCAGCAGCTTAACGCCGAGGGGGGAGACTGAAGCTTTCTTT. Protein: CASSLTPRGETEAFF.

The sample holds many counts of this clonotype. The rearrangement links TRBV18 to TRBJ1-1, with 7 bases fitting TRBD1. Germline values: CDR1 KGHSH, CDR2 LQKENI. The CDR3 is made up of 19 amino acids. The J segment lost 0 bases and the V segment lost 3 bases, leaving 16 bases of the junction unmatched. CDR3 sequence: CASSPPWVSPGTVNTEAFF. In DNA form, the CDR3 reads TGTGCCAGCTCACCTCCGTGGGTCTCCCCCGGGACAGTGAACACTGAAGCTTTCTTT.

This clonotype was counted at least ten times. V gene TRBV6-1 combines with J gene TRBJ1-1; 9 nucleotides align to TRBD1. Germline V gives CDR1 MNHNS, CDR2 SASEGT. The length of the CDR3 is 13 residues. V lost 6 bases, J lost 7 bases, and 6 bases stayed unmatched. The CDR3: CASRDLDRGEAFF. CDR3 coding DNA: TGTGCCAGCAGAGATTTGGACAGGGGTGAAGCTTTCTTT.

This clonotype appeared many times. The rearrangement uses TRBV5-1 and TRBJ2-6, with 9 positions matching TRBD1. J lost 1 base, V lost 4 bases, and 3 bases had no gene match. CDR1 and CDR2 from the germline V gene are SGHRS and YFSETQ. The CDR3 runs to 16 residues. The CDR3: CASSPDRGSGANVLTF. CDR3 sequence (DNA): TGCGCCAGCAGCCCGGACAGGGGTTCTGGGGCCAACGTCCTGACTTTC.

This clonotype was seen many times. The chain employs TRBV7-9 and TRBJ2-3; 7 bases agree with TRBD1. CDR1 and CDR2 from the germline V gene are SEHNR and FQNEAQ (reference sequence). This CDR3 comprises 14 residues. J was trimmed by 5 bases and V by 5 bases; bases with no gene match: 7. The CDR3 DNA is TGTGCCAGCAGCCCACAGGGGCAGGGAGATACGCAGTATTTT. Translation gives CASSPQGQGDTQYF.

This clonotype was seen at least ten times. V gene TRBV29-1 combines with J gene TRBJ2-5, with D uncertain. This CDR3 region has 13 residues. V was clipped by 3 bases and J by 2 bases, with 10 bases between them. Germline CDR1 and CDR2: SQVTM and ANQGSEA. The CDR3 reads CSVEAIGQETQYF. The DNA of the CDR3 is TGCAGCGTTGAGGCGATAGGACAAGAGACCCAGTACTTC.

This clonotype was found many times. J is TRBJ1-1 and V is TRBV14; no firm D call. Trimming cost V 1 base and J 1 base, with 7 bases left between them. The CDR3 loop spans 14 amino acids. Germline CDR1 reads SGHDN; CDR2 reads FVKESK. CDR3 sequence: CASSQALTNTEAFF. The CDR3, as DNA: TGTGCCAGCAGCCAAGCCCTCACGAACACTGAAGCTTTCTTT.

This clonotype was recorded many times. This rearrangement joins TRBV3-1 to TRBJ1-2; D gene unclear. Germline-derived CDR1 and CDR2 are LGHDT and YNNKEL (reference sequence). The ends were cut back, 4 bases at V and 4 bases at J, with 7 bases in the middle. This CDR3 spans 12 amino acids. CDR3 DNA sequence: TGTGCCAGCAGCCCCGGCCTCTATGGCTACACCTTC. As protein: CASSPGLYGYTF.

This clonotype was counted ten times or more. The gene calls are TRBV12-3 or TRBV12-4 and TRBJ2-7, with no clear D. The CDR3 extends over 13 amino acids. The germline V and J ends were trimmed by 1 base and 2 bases, with 6 bases remaining between them. The CDR3 sequence: CASSLGRPYEQYF. For the CDR3, the DNA is TGTGCCAGCAGTTTAGGGCGGCCCTACGAGCAGTACTTC.

This clonotype was counted ten times or more. This chain links TRBV27 with TRBJ2-1; D is possibly TRBD1 (6 bases). CDR1 is MNHEY, CDR2 SMNVEV, per germline (reference sequence). The CDR3 is 15 residues long. Trimming left V 10 bases short and J 0 bases short, with 16 bases between. The CDR3 region has the DNA TGTGCCACCTTCCAGGGGTTGGGCTCCTACAATGAGCAGTTCTTC. Amino acid sequence: CATFQGLGSYNEQFF.

This clonotype showed up many times. V gene TRBV12-3 or TRBV12-4 combines with J gene TRBJ2-1; 8 bases line up with TRBD1. V shed 8 bases, J shed 7 bases, and the junction held 13 bases outside the gene matches. The CDR3 is 15 residues long. CDR3 nucleotide sequence: TGTGCCAGCCAAGCACCGGACAGGGTACGGAATGAGCAGTTCTTC. Its protein product is CASQAPDRVRNEQFF.

On this clonotype itself: One end of the junction is discordant with germline, which a read error may explain. The rearrangement joins TRBV16 to TRBJ1-5; TRBD1 aligns across 10 bases. The germline V gene encodes CDR1 KGHSY and CDR2 FQNENV. This CDR3 has 14 amino acids. CDR3 in DNA: TGTGCCAGCAGCGAGGACAGGGGGAATCAGCCCCAGAATTTT. Encoded protein: CASSEDRGNQPQNF. Supplemented by reference TRBV16 and TRBJ1-5, the full variable domain reads GEEVAQTPKHLVRGEGQKAKLYCAPIKGHSYVFWYQQVLKNEFKFLISFQNENVFDETGMPKERFSAKCLPNSPCSLEIQATKLEDSAVYFCASSEDRGNQPQNFGDGTRLSIL.

At least ten counts were recorded for this clonotype. The chain recombines TRBV2 with TRBJ1-1; no clear D. The CDR3 is 15 residues long. From germline, CDR1 is SNHLY and CDR2 FYNNEI. Trimming took off 3 bases at V and 1 base at J, with 12 bases between the two ends. CDR3 nucleotide sequence: TGTGCCAGCAGTGAGAAGGGCTTCCCGAACACTGAAGCTTTCTTT. Protein: CASSEKGFPNTEAFF.

This chain links TRBV19 with TRBJ2-7; D is uncertain. V gave up 7 bases and J gave up 1 base, with 14 bases separating them. Germline V gene sequence: CDR1 LNHDA, CDR2 SQIVND (reference sequence). This CDR3 spans 14 amino acids. The CDR3 protein is CASTRTKRSYEQYF. The CDR3 DNA sequence: TGTGCCAGTACCAGGACGAAAAGGTCCTACGAGCAGTACTTC.

The chain recombines TRBV29-1 with TRBJ1-1; D gene uncertain. Germline CDR1 SQVTM, CDR2 ANQGSEA. V was cut by 2 bases and J by 5 bases, with 18 bases left in between. This CDR3 is built from 15 residues. The CDR3 nucleotides are TGCAGCGTTGAATTTTTGGGCAGATCGGGAACTGAAGCTTTCTTT. This translates into CSVEFLGRSGTEAFF.

The V gene is TRBV11-3, the J gene TRBJ2-7; the D gene is possibly TRBD2 (6 bases). This CDR3 contains 15 residues. Germline V gene lookup returns CDR1 SGHNT and CDR2 YENEEA. Trimming removed 1 base from V and 2 bases from J, with 12 bases in between. The CDR3 reads CASSLGGTLTYEQYF. Here the CDR3 DNA reads TGTGCCAGCAGCTTAGGCGGGACGCTGACCTACGAGCAGTACTTC.